This T cell receptor (beta chain) emerged from a study of T cell responses to AZD1222 COVID-19 vaccine. The V end lost 7 bases, the J end lost 5 bases, and 18 bases lay between the germline ends. Per the germline V gene, CDR1 is SGHDT and CDR2 is YYEEEE. This CDR3 region has 15 residues. About this clone: Its specificity is not known.

The study, taken as a whole, reports: The study identified only 6 or 7 AZD1222 recipients as seropositive at baseline.

Here immunoSEQ multiplex PCR was the method, and the copy in TCRdb shows in-frame clones only, minus some. The top ten clones hold roughly 5% of a sample with about 78,000 clones, roughly 90% of them seen once. The chain couples TRBV5-6 to TRBJ2-2; the D call may be TRBD1 or TRBD2 (5 bases each). The TCR was taken from an adult in good health. The sample in question was peripheral blood, obtained on day 0 of MenACWY control vaccination. The CDR3 protein is CASPPGALRTGELFF. CDR3 DNA sequence: TGTGCCAGCCCCCCCGGGGCCCTGCGTACCGGGGAGCTGTTTTTT.